Below, one T cell receptor (beta chain) is given with its context. A sample-barcoded 5' primer and a J-beta primer mix were used in a second PCR of roughly 7 to 11 cycles. Each sample provided no less than 2.5 million CDR3-containing paired-end reads. TCRdb redid the calling of the 5' RACE reads with MiXCR, one entry per CDR3 protein. Of a few hundred thousand distinct CDR3 sequences listed, roughly 28% are singletons. The data originate from a study of blood T cells in healthy people across ages. Per germline, CDR1 LNHDA and CDR2 SQIVND (reference sequence). The CDR3 has 16 amino acids. The trim removed 4 bases at V and 7 bases at J, leaving 8 bases unmatched. The study drew donors from healthy Caucasian individuals in Russia aged about 6 to 95. Extraction yielded at least 6 micrograms of total RNA per sample.

This sequence was found in a woman between 65 and 79 years old in good health. The chain employs TRBV19 and TRBJ1-6; 9 bases agree with TRBD1. What was sequenced was blood. Here the CDR3 reads CASSNLGTGSNSPLHF. The CDR3 DNA is TGTGCCAGTAGTAACTTAGGGACAGGGTCGAATTCACCCCTCCACTTT. Based on the CDR3 plus reference TRBV19 and TRBJ1-6, the full variable domain is DGGITQSPKYLFRKEGQNVTLSCEQNLNHDAMYWYRQDPGQGLRLIYYSQIVNDFQKGDIAEGYSVSREKKESFPLTVTSAQKNPTAFYLCASSNLGTGSNSPLHFGNGTRLTVT.